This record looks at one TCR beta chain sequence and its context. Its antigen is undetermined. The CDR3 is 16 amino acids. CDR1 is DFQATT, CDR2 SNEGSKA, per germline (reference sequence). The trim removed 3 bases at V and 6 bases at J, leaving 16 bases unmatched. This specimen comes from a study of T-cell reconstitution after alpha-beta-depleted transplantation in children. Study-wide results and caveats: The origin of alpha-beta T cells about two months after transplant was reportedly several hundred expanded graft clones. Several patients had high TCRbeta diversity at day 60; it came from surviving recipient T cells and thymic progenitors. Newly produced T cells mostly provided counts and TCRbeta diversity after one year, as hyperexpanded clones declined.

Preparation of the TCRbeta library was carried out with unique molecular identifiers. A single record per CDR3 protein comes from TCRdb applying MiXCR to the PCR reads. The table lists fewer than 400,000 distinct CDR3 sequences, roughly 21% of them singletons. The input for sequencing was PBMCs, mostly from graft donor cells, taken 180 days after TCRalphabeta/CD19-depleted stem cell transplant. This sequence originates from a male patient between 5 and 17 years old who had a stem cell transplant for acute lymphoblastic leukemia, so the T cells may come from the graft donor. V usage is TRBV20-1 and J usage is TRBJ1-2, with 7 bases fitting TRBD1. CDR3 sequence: CSASSRGLLRGNGYTF. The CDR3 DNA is TGCAGTGCTAGTTCACGGGGGCTACTCAGGGGGAATGGCTACACCTTC.